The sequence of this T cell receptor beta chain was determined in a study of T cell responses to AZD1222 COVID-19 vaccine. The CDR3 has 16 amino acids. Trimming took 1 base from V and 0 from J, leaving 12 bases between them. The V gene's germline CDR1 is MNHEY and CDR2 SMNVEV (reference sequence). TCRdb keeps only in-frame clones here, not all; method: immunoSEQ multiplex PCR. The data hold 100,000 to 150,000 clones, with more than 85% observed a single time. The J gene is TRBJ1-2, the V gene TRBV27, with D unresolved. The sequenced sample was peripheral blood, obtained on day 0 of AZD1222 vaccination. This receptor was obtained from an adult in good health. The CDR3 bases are TGTGCCAGCAGTTTATTATCCGGAAATGCTAACTATGGCTACACCTTC. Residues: CASSLLSGNANYGYTF.